The 19 T cell receptor beta chains listed next were all sequenced from one sample in a study of tumor and adjacent non-tumor tissue in lung cancer. Three rounds of nested PCR, following a modified ARM-PCR protocol, produced the TCRbeta library. TCRdb reprocessed the multiplex PCR reads with MiXCR, giving one entry per CDR3 protein. This table holds more than 85,000 distinct CDR3 sequences, roughly 80% found once. The template was RNA from unsorted bulk tissue. The specimen was lung tumor tissue. These receptors originate from a woman aged 60 to 75 with non-small cell lung cancer.

The gene calls are TRBV5-1 and TRBJ2-1, with 11 bases matching TRBD2. Germline V gene lookup returns CDR1 SGHRS and CDR2 YFSETQ. The V and J ends lost 4 bases and 4 bases, in that order; junction bases with no gene match: 10. The CDR3 runs 17 residues. CDR3 sequence reads: CASSGGTGTSGYNEQFF. The DNA for the CDR3 is TGCGCCAGCAGCGGGGGGACCGGGACTAGCGGATACAATGAGCAGTTCTTC.

This clonotype was observed at least ten times. The V and J genes are TRBV6-2 or TRBV6-3 and TRBJ2-2, with D perhaps TRBD2 (5 bases). CDR1 MNHEY and CDR2 SVGEGT come from the germline V gene. V was clipped by 4 bases and J by 0 bases, with 6 bases between them. The CDR3 consists of 14 residues. Here the CDR3 DNA reads TGTGCCAGCAGTTTACTAGCGAACACCGGGGAGCTGTTTTTT. It encodes CASSLLANTGELFF.

For this clonotype: This may stem from a read error, because a much larger clone lies one nucleotide away. The V and J genes are TRBV20-1 and TRBJ1-2; D remains unclear. CDR3 size: 12 residues. Per germline, CDR1 DFQATT and CDR2 SNEGSKA (reference sequence). V was trimmed by 1 base and J by 8 bases, leaving 11 bases between them. CDR3 nucleotides: TGCAGTGCTAGAGTCCCGGGAAAGGGCTACACCTTC. It specifies CSARVPGKGYTF.

Regarding this clonotype: This sequence may be a read error, since a much larger clone differs from it by one base. The chain recombines TRBV6-1 with TRBJ2-1; tentative D call: TRBD1 (6 bases). The CDR3 length is 16 residues. Germline CDR1 is MNHNS and CDR2 is SASEGT. The CDR3 loop reads CASRMGQEASYNEHFF. The CDR3, as DNA: TGTGCCAGCAGGATGGGACAAGAGGCCTCCTACAATGAGCACTTCTTC.

In this sample, this clonotype turned up a few times. Relative to the germline gene, one junction end is altered; a read error may explain this. The chain couples TRBV11-3 to TRBJ2-1, with 11 bases that match TRBD2. The CDR3 extends over 15 amino acids. In germline, CDR1 is SGHNT, CDR2 YENEEA. The DNA for the CDR3 is TGTGTCAGCGACCACTTAGCGGGGGGGGTCAATGAGCAGTTCTTC. It yields the protein CVSDHLAGGVNEQFF.

Concerning this clonotype itself: One junction end disagrees with the germline gene, perhaps due to a read error. The chain couples TRBV20-1 to TRBJ1-3; 7 bases line up with TRBD1. CDR1 is DFQATT, CDR2 SNEGSKA, per germline (reference sequence). There are 14 residues in the CDR3. CDR3 bases: TGCAATGTCTCAACAGGGGTCTTCGGAATCACCATATATTTT. It is translated as CNVSTGVFGITIYF.

In its sample, this clonotype was seen a few times. A read error may account for a junction end that differs from germline. The V and J genes are TRBV20-1 and TRBJ2-1; D possibly corresponds to TRBD2 (7 bases). The V gene's germline CDR1 is DFQATT and CDR2 SNEGSKA (reference sequence). The CDR3 runs to 14 residues. The CDR3 spells CSAKGEGGYNDQFF. In DNA, the CDR3 is TGCAGTGCTAAAGGGGAGGGGGGCTACAATGACCAGTTCTTC.

The chain is built from TRBV5-6 and TRBJ2-1; D is perhaps TRBD1 (5 bases). CDR3 length: 15 amino acids. The V end was cut by 5 bases, the J end by 1 base, with 13 bases between. The germline CDR1 and CDR2 sequences are SGHDT and YYEEEE. The CDR3 loop is CASRGTGRSYNEQFF. CDR3 DNA sequence: TGTGCCAGCAGGGGAACAGGAAGGTCCTACAATGAGCAGTTCTTC. The variable domain in full, with the rest retrieved from reference TRBV5-6 and TRBJ2-1, is DAGVTQSPTHLIKTRGQQVTLRCSPKSGHDTVSWYQQALGQGPQFIFQYYEEEERQRGNFPDRFSGHQFPNYSSELNVNALLLGDSALYLCASRGTGRSYNEQFFGPGTRLTVL.

As regards this clonotype: The CDR3 does not close with the conserved phenylalanine or tryptophan, likely indicating a read error. This chain links TRBV11-3 with TRBJ2-3; D may be TRBD1 (7 bases). There are 13 residues in the CDR3. The germline gives CDR1 SGHNT, CDR2 YENEEA. CDR3 amino acids: CVGRRDSGDTQYL. CDR3 DNA: TGTGTCGGCAGACGGGACAGCGGGGATACGCAGTATCTT.

Only one count was recorded for this clonotype. This chain joins TRBV11-2 and TRBJ2-1; 8 bases match TRBD2. CDR3 size: 16 residues. Germline CDR1 reads SGHAT; CDR2 reads FQNNGV. CDR3: CAISNLILAAYNEQFF. The CDR3 bases are TGTGCTATCAGTAACCTTATACTAGCGGCTTACAATGAGCAGTTCTTC.

Of note for this clonotype: A junction boundary mismatches the germline segment, possibly from a read error. The chain has TRBV20-1 and TRBJ2-1; D might be TRBD1 or TRBD2, each matching 7 bases. Per the germline V gene, CDR1 is DFQATT and CDR2 is SNEGSKA (reference sequence). The CDR3 spans 14 residues. CDR3 DNA: TGCAGTATTCCCCAGGGGGGGAGGAGGGATGAGAAGTTCTTC. Translating it yields CSIPQGGRRDEKFF.

As concerns this clonotype: Since a much larger clone is just one base distant, this may be a read error. V usage is TRBV20-1 and J usage is TRBJ2-7; 8 bases line up with TRBD1. Trimming cost V 4 bases and J 11 bases; bases outside gene matches: 13. Germline-derived CDR1 and CDR2 are DFQATT and SNEGSKA (reference sequence). The CDR3 is made up of 13 amino acids. This CDR3 reads CSAKSGQDQVEYF. In DNA form, the CDR3 reads TGCAGTGCTAAATCGGGACAGGACCAAGTAGAGTACTTC.

V is TRBV12-3 or TRBV12-4 and J is TRBJ2-2; D is possibly TRBD1 (6 bases). Trimming removed 4 bases from V and 7 bases from J, with 10 bases in between. CDR3 size: 13 residues. This CDR3 is CASSYTGNGELFF. The CDR3 coding sequence is TGTGCCAGCAGTTACACAGGGAACGGGGAGCTGTTTTTT.

This sequence joins TRBV28 and TRBJ2-7; TRBD1 might be the D (6 bases). CDR1 and CDR2 from the germline V gene are MDHEN and SYDVKM. The CDR3 is made up of 16 amino acids. Deletions cut 2 bases from V and 4 bases from J, with 18 bases between. The CDR3 protein is CASSLAGQRVNYEQYF. The CDR3 nucleotides are TGTGCCAGCAGTTTAGCCGGACAGCGTGTAAATTACGAGCAGTACTTC.

The chain employs TRBV20-1 and TRBJ2-5; D remains ambiguous. Germline CDR1 reads DFQATT; CDR2 reads SNEGSKA (reference sequence). The CDR3 length is 14 residues. V shed 0 bases and J shed 7 bases, with 15 bases lying between them. Written as DNA, the CDR3 is TGCAGTGCTAGAGAGGCTTCTCCCTATGGGACCCAGTACTTC. It translates to CSAREASPYGTQYF.

As regards this clonotype: The junction departs from germline at one end; a sequencing error may be responsible. The chain carries TRBV11-3 and TRBJ2-1; unclear D gene. The CDR3 totals 12 residues. The germline V gene has CDR1 SGHNT and CDR2 YENEEA. CDR3 residues: CVSSLDRNEQFF. The CDR3 DNA follows: TGTGTCAGCAGCTTAGATAGAAATGAGCAGTTCTTC.

The chain links TRBV6-5 to TRBJ2-2; D unresolved. Germline-derived CDR1 and CDR2 are MNHEY and SVGAGI. CDR3 length equals 14 residues. V was trimmed by 7 bases and J by 8 bases, leaving 17 bases between them. CDR3 protein: CASNFGEGDGELFF. The CDR3 DNA sequence: TGTGCCAGCAATTTTGGGGAAGGAGATGGGGAGCTGTTTTTT.

This clonotype was found many times. The chain carries TRBV14 and TRBJ2-3; 8 bases match TRBD1. Germline V gene sequence: CDR1 SGHDN, CDR2 FVKESK. The CDR3 is 17 amino acids. V trimming: 0 bases; J trimming: 3 bases; junction bases outside the gene matches: 8. CDR3 loop: CASSQERRQGMTDTQYF. The CDR3, as DNA: TGTGCCAGCAGCCAAGAACGGAGACAGGGGATGACAGATACGCAGTATTTT.

In regard to this clonotype: A read error may produce the germline difference seen at one junction end. The chain recombines TRBV11-3 with TRBJ2-1; TRBD2 matches 7 bases. This CDR3 spans 17 amino acids. Germline CDR1 reads SGHNT; CDR2 reads YENEEA. The CDR3 protein is CASNLELTCGSHNVQFF. CDR3 nucleotides: TGTGCCAGCAACCTAGAGTTGACTTGCGGGAGCCACAATGTGCAGTTCTTC. Based on the CDR3 plus reference TRBV11-3 and TRBJ2-1, the full variable domain is EAGVVQSPRYKIIEKKQPVAFWCNPISGHNTLYWYLQNLGQGPELLIRYENEEAVDDSQLPKDRFSAERLKGVDSTLKIQPAELGDSAVYLCASNLELTCGSHNVQFFGPGTRLTVL.